These 10 T cell receptor beta chains were sequenced from one sample in a study of identical twins. In TCRdb, the 5' RACE reads were re-called with MiXCR into one record per CDR3 protein. The sample has about 240,000 distinct CDR3 sequences; roughly 13% are singletons. The data were also submitted as part of a second study, on yellow fever vaccine responses in identical twins.

The source material was memory (CD45RO+) T cells sorted from blood. The receptor set was obtained from a woman in her late teens or twenties in good health.

In this sample, this clonotype turned up a few times. The rearrangement uses TRBV6-1 and TRBJ1-2, with D unresolved. CDR1 MNHNS and CDR2 SASEGT come from the germline V gene. The CDR3 has 14 residues. V lost 2 bases, J lost 7 bases, and 14 bases lay in between. The CDR3 DNA is TGTGCCAGCAGTGAAACGGGAGTCAAGGGTGGCTACACCTTC. Translated, it gives CASSETGVKGGYTF.

V gene TRBV6-1 combines with J gene TRBJ1-5; D is unclear. The CDR3 sequence is 15 residues long. Trimming stripped 4 bases from V and 3 bases from J, with 13 bases between. CDR1 is MNHNS, CDR2 SASEGT, per germline. In DNA form, the CDR3 reads TGTGCCAGCAGTGGGTGGGCAGCCTTCAATCAGCCCCAGCATTTT. It yields the protein CASSGWAAFNQPQHF.

This rearrangement joins TRBV7-9 to TRBJ2-2, with D uncertain. There are 13 residues in the CDR3. V was cut by 5 bases and J by 4 bases, with 8 bases left in between. Germline CDR1 is SEHNR and CDR2 is FQNEAQ (reference sequence). The CDR3 DNA reads as TGTGCCAGCAGCCCCGACGGCACCGGGGAGCTGTTTTTT. It is translated as CASSPDGTGELFF.

This clonotype has more than one count but fewer than ten. V is TRBV3-1 and J is TRBJ1-4, with D tentatively TRBD1 (5 bases). The CDR3 length is 16 residues. Germline V gene lookup returns CDR1 LGHDT and CDR2 YNNKEL (reference sequence). V lost 6 bases, J lost 3 bases, and 17 bases lay in between. DNA of the CDR3: TGTGCCAGCAGTCGGCTTGGGGGGATGTCTAATGAAAAACTGTTTTTT. Translated: CASSRLGGMSNEKLFF.

This clonotype was seen more than once but under ten times. As the CDR3 is not closed by the conserved phenylalanine or tryptophan, this likely results from a read error. The chain uses TRBV7-8 and TRBJ2-7; no definite D call. Germline V lookup: CDR1 SGHVS, CDR2 FQNEAQ. This CDR3 is 14 amino acids long. V lost 1 base and J lost 6, with 13 bases in between. The DNA for the CDR3 is TGTGCCAGCAGCTTAGTAGGGATCGGCCTCGAGCAGTACTCC. This codes for CASSLVGIGLEQYS.

This clonotype was recorded a few times. The chain is built from TRBV10-3 and TRBJ2-5; D possibly corresponds to TRBD2 (6 bases). CDR1 is ENHRY and CDR2 is SYGVKD in the germline V gene. Trimming shortened V by 6 bases and J by 4 bases, and 15 bases separated the two germline ends. This CDR3 has 14 amino acids. CDR3 residues: CAIRGGSAGETQYF. DNA for the CDR3: TGTGCCATCAGGGGGGGTTCGGCGGGAGAGACCCAGTACTTC.

This clonotype was observed a handful of times. CDR3 residues: CASSAGRGRAGLPSYEQYF. In DNA form, the CDR3 reads TGTGCCAGCAGTGCTGGGCGGGGAAGGGCGGGATTGCCCTCCTACGAGCAGTACTTC. The chain employs TRBV6-1 and TRBJ2-7; tentative D call: TRBD2 (6 bases). Trimming removed 4 bases at V and 0 bases at J, with 25 bases between. The CDR3 loop spans 19 amino acids. Germline lookup yields CDR1 MNHNS and CDR2 SASEGT.

The chain joins TRBV7-8 to TRBJ2-5; TRBD1 agrees at 8 bases. The CDR3 is made up of 17 amino acids. Germline trimming cut 5 bases from V and 4 bases from J; bases unmatched to any gene: 15. Germline values: CDR1 SGHVS, CDR2 FQNEAQ. The DNA of the CDR3 is TGTGCCAGCAGCAGAAGCCCGCGACAGGGGACCCCAGAGACCCAGTACTTC. Residues: CASSRSPRQGTPETQYF.

This clonotype was observed many times. The rearrangement links TRBV6-4 to TRBJ2-1; 10 nucleotides align to TRBD1. The CDR3 is 16 residues long. CDR1 is MRHNA and CDR2 is SNTAGT in the germline V gene. The V gene end was trimmed by 0 bases and the J gene end by 6 bases; junction bases not matched to a gene: 5. The CDR3 coding sequence is TGTGCCAGCAGTGACTCAGGGACAGGGGATCTCAATGAGCAGTTCTTC. This codes for CASSDSGTGDLNEQFF.

This clonotype was recorded at least ten times. The chain couples TRBV10-3 to TRBJ2-3; 12 positions match TRBD2. The CDR3 runs 14 residues. J was trimmed by 4 bases and V by 11 bases; bases with no gene match: 7. Germline loops: CDR1 ENHRY, CDR2 SYGVKD. The CDR3, as DNA: TGTGCCGCTCGGACTAGCGGGGACGCAGATACGCAGTATTTT. Translated: CAARTSGDADTQYF.